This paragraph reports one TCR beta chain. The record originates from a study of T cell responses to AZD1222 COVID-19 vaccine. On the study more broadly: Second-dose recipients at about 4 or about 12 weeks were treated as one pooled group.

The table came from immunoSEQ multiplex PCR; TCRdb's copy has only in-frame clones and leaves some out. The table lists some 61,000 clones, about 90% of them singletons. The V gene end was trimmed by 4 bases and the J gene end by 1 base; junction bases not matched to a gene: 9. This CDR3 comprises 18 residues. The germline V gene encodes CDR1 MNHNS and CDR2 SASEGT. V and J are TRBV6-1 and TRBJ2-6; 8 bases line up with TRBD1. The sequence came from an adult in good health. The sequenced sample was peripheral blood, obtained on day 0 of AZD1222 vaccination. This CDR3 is CASSGAGGATSGANVLTF. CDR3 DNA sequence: TGTGCCAGCAGTGGGGCAGGGGGCGCGACGTCTGGGGCCAACGTCCTGACTTTC.